This is a list of T cell receptor beta chains from one sample in a study of OX40 agonist ivuxolimab in advanced cancers. Assay: immunoSEQ multiplex PCR; the TCRdb copy retains only in-frame clones and omits some. This repertoire shows nearly 80,000 clones, approximately 84% found once; its top ten account for 25%. This sample comprised CD4+ or CD8+ T cells sorted from blood, obtained in a trial of the OX40 agonist ivuxolimab. Receptors originate from an adult with an advanced solid tumor such as melanoma, head and neck, liver or kidney cancer. CDR3s include the opening cysteine and the closing phenylalanine or tryptophan. Fields, in order: V gene, CDR3 length, clone size, D gene, J gene, CDR3 protein, CDR3 DNA. D genes are given only for firm matches. Clone size is shown for a subset of rows, as once, few, many or a class of expanded clone.

TRBV7-2	17	NA	TRBD2	TRBJ2-3	CASSSGLAGSRGDTQYF	TGTGCCAGCAGCTCGGGACTAGCGGGCTCACGGGGAGATACGCAGTATTTT
TRBV28	16	NA	NA	TRBJ1-3	CASSLSVRHVGNTIYF	TGTGCCAGCAGTTTAAGTGTCCGACACGTTGGAAACACCATATATTTT
TRBV5-8	16	NA	NA	TRBJ2-2	CASSPGAFLNTGELFF	TGTGCCAGCAGCCCCGGGGCCTTTCTCAACACCGGGGAGCTGTTTTTT
TRBV5-4	17	NA	TRBD1	TRBJ1-3	CASSPQPDRFSGNTIYF	TGTGCCAGCAGCCCCCAGCCGGACAGGTTCTCTGGAAACACCATATATTTT
TRBV5-1	15	NA	NA	TRBJ2-5	CASSPEFPGWETQYF	TGCGCCAGCAGTCCCGAATTCCCGGGCTGGGAGACCCAGTACTTC
TRBV5-6	14	NA	NA	TRBJ1-5	CASSSGPTGQPQHF	TGTGCCAGCAGCTCTGGGCCAACCGGGCAGCCCCAGCATTTT
TRBV5-1	16	NA	TRBD1	TRBJ1-1	CASRDRASRSNTEAFF	TGCGCCAGCAGGGACAGGGCATCCCGGTCGAACACTGAAGCTTTCTTT
TRBV2	15	NA	NA	TRBJ1-1	CASSEAGAVYTEAFF	TGTGCCAGCAGTGAAGCAGGGGCCGTATACACTGAAGCTTTCTTT
TRBV19	16	NA	TRBD2	TRBJ2-7	CASPGLAGTDDYEQYF	TGTGCCAGTCCTGGGCTAGCGGGAACGGACGACTACGAGCAGTACTTC
TRBV10-3	15	NA	NA	TRBJ2-7	CAISESIDSSYEQYF	TGTGCCATCAGTGAGTCGATTGATAGCTCCTACGAGCAGTACTTC
TRBV23-1	16	once	NA	TRBJ2-2	CASSPTNSIATGELFF	TGCGCCAGCAGTCCGACAAATAGCATTGCCACCGGGGAGCTGTTTTTT
TRBV7-9	15	NA	TRBD1	TRBJ1-5	CASRATGLSNQPQHF	TGTGCCAGCAGAGCGACAGGGCTAAGCAATCAGCCCCAGCATTTT
TRBV30	14	NA	NA	TRBJ1-2	CAWASGLSNYGYTF	TGTGCCTGGGCCTCGGGACTATCTAACTATGGCTACACCTTC
TRBV7-2	14	NA	TRBD2	TRBJ2-3	CASSSGLATDTQYF	TGTGCCAGCAGCTCGGGACTAGCGACAGATACGCAGTATTTT
TRBV5-1	12	NA	NA	TRBJ1-1	CASSLPGPEAFF	TGCGCCAGCAGCCTCCCAGGCCCTGAAGCTTTCTTT